This TCR beta chain was sequenced for a study of PD-1 blockade in classical Hodgkin lymphoma. Across the whole study: Patients were given intravenous nivolumab, 3 mg/kg, every 2 weeks. Study results and limitations: Causes of the repertoire differences remain undefined, possibly disease activity or prior therapy. The study found that TCR diversity rose significantly by C4D1 in CD4+ but not CD8+ cells.

Produced via immunoSEQ multiplex PCR; TCRdb's table is partial and in-frame only. This table has 95,000 to 100,000 clones, roughly 90% appearing once. Exposure to brentuximab vedotin varied, and each patient had relapsed following autologous stem cell transplantation. V lost 0 bases, J lost 2 bases, and 10 bases lay in between. Per germline, CDR1 MNHEY and CDR2 SVGAGI. The CDR3 runs 15 residues. Notes on this clone: As yet, its antigen is unknown.

The source of this sequence is a human donor with classical Hodgkin lymphoma. The sample consisted of peripheral blood mononuclear cells (PBMCs), taken before the second cycle of nivolumab. The chain couples TRBV6-5 to TRBJ1-2, with D uncertain. Here the CDR3 reads CASSYSGGFNYGYTF. DNA for the CDR3: TGTGCCAGCAGTTACTCAGGAGGGTTCAACTATGGCTACACCTTC.